These 19 T cell receptor beta chains originate from one sample sequenced in a study of cytomegalovirus exposure and HLA in healthy donors. Primers included in the PCR were 60 Vbeta and 13 Jbeta primers. Generated by immunoSEQ multiplex PCR, the TCRdb table keeps only in-frame clones and is missing some. Here the sample table reports approximately 70,000 clones. The specimen was PBMCs. The receptor set was obtained from a woman between 40 and 55 years old in good health and CMV-seropositive.

The rearrangement joins TRBV19 to TRBJ2-3; 7 nucleotides line up with TRBD1. Trimming cost V 7 bases and J 3 bases; bases outside gene matches: 7. The CDR3 is 14 residues long. Looked up from germline, CDR1 is LNHDA and CDR2 is SQIVND (reference sequence). CDR3 coding DNA: TGTGCCAGTACCAAGACAGGGATGACAGATACGCAGTATTTT. Its protein product is CASTKTGMTDTQYF.

The V and J genes are TRBV4-1 and TRBJ2-2; D possibly corresponds to TRBD1 (5 bases). The germline CDR1 and CDR2 sequences are MGHRA and YSYEKL. The V and J ends lost 0 bases and 3 bases respectively, with 11 bases between them. The CDR3 runs to 16 residues. CDR3 in DNA: TGCGCCAGCAGCCAAGAGGGGCAGGGATACACCGGGGAGCTGTTTTTT. Its protein product is CASSQEGQGYTGELFF.

Here the CDR3 DNA reads TGTGCCAGCAGCTTAGGTACAGGGGGCTCCTACAATGAGCAGTTCTTC. Its translation is CASSLGTGGSYNEQFF. This chain uses TRBV7-9 with TRBJ2-1; 8 bases are a match to TRBD1. The trim removed 1 base at V and 0 bases at J, leaving 2 bases unmatched. The CDR3 is 16 residues long. Germline V gene lookup returns CDR1 SEHNR and CDR2 FQNEAQ (reference sequence).

The genes are TRBV29-1 and TRBJ2-1; TRBD1 aligns across 9 bases. In germline, CDR1 is SQVTM, CDR2 ANQGSEA. J gave up 8 bases and V 7 bases, and 15 bases lay outside the gene matches. The CDR3 sequence is 15 residues long. As DNA, the CDR3 is TGCAGCGCCGCCGGAGGACAGGGGATTCACGATGAGCAGTTCTTC. Its protein product is CSAAGGQGIHDEQFF.

The J gene is TRBJ1-1, the V gene TRBV18, with a tentative D call TRBD1 (6 bases). CDR3 length equals 13 residues. Trimming took 3 bases from V and 8 from J, leaving 13 bases between them. Germline values: CDR1 KGHSH, CDR2 LQKENI. The CDR3 loop is CASSPDVQGEAFF. The CDR3, as DNA: TGTGCCAGCTCACCGGACGTCCAGGGGGAAGCTTTCTTT.

The rearrangement links TRBV27 to TRBJ2-3, with D possibly being TRBD1 (6 bases). Germline CDR1 is MNHEY and CDR2 is SMNVEV (reference sequence). This CDR3 has 15 amino acids. Trimming took off 2 bases at V and 4 bases at J, with 13 bases between the two ends. The DNA for the CDR3 is TGTGCCAGCAGTTTAACAGGGCCTACCTCAGATACGCAGTATTTT. This gives the protein CASSLTGPTSDTQYF.

This chain links TRBV15 with TRBJ1-6; D is uncertain. The CDR3 contains 15 residues. Germline V gene data show CDR1 as LNHNV and CDR2 as YYDKDF (reference sequence). The ends were cut back, 3 bases at V and 2 bases at J, with 8 bases in the middle. The CDR3 loop is CATSRVVTYNSPLHF. In nucleotides, the CDR3 is TGTGCCACCAGCAGGGTAGTCACCTATAATTCACCCCTCCACTTT.

With respect to this clone: At one end the junction does not follow the germline gene, possibly because of a read error. The chain couples TRBV5-6 to TRBJ2-3, with 12 bases fitting TRBD2. The CDR3 sequence is 12 residues long. The germline CDR1 and CDR2 sequences are SGHDT and YYEEEE. CDR3 amino acids: CASSPLGTSGLF. CDR3 sequence (DNA): TGTGCCAGCAGCCCCCTCGGGACTAGCGGGCTCTTT.

The J gene is TRBJ2-5, the V gene TRBV19; 8 nucleotides match TRBD1. The germline CDR1 and CDR2 sequences are LNHDA and SQIVND (reference sequence). V dropped 4 bases and J dropped 3; count of bases not matched to a gene: 4. The CDR3 loop spans 14 amino acids. The CDR3 nucleotides read TGTGCCAGTAGTACCACAGGGGGGAAAGAGACCCAGTACTTC. The encoded protein is CASSTTGGKETQYF.

The chain combines TRBV9 with TRBJ1-1; D unclear. The CDR3 is 15 amino acids. Between the trimmed V and J ends, which lost 4 bases and 2 bases, there was a span of 15 bases. Germline lookup yields CDR1 SGDLS and CDR2 YYNGEE. The CDR3 spells CASSPYLGRNTEAFF. The CDR3 DNA sequence: TGTGCCAGCAGCCCTTACCTAGGCAGAAACACTGAAGCTTTCTTT. Using reference TRBV9 and TRBJ1-1 for the parts outside the CDR3, the full variable domain is DSGVTQTPKHLITATGQRVTLRCSPRSGDLSVYWYQQSLDQGLQFLIQYYNGEERAKGNILERFSAQQFPDLHSELNLSSLELGDSALYFCASSPYLGRNTEAFFGQGTRLTVV.

The rearrangement links TRBV4-3 to TRBJ2-5; TRBD2 matches at 9 bases. Germline CDR1 and CDR2: LGHNA and YSLEER. V shed 0 bases and J 5 bases; nucleotides not matched to a gene: 1. The CDR3 has 14 residues. The CDR3 is CASSQDTSGETQYF. The CDR3 DNA is TGCGCCAGCAGCCAAGATACTAGCGGGGAGACCCAGTACTTC.

The genes are TRBV9 and TRBJ2-2; 15 bases match TRBD2. Germline V gene sequence: CDR1 SGDLS, CDR2 YYNGEE. V was pared by 3 bases and J by 7 bases, with 7 bases of the junction left unmatched. CDR3 size: 17 residues. The CDR3 DNA reads as TGTGCCAGCAGCGGGGGACTAGCGGGGGGATTCGGCGGGGAGCTGTTTTTT. Amino acid sequence: CASSGGLAGGFGGELFF.

V and J are TRBV6-5 and TRBJ1-3; D unclear. V was trimmed by 7 bases and J by 7 bases, leaving 14 bases between them. Germline CDR1 reads MNHEY; CDR2 reads SVGAGI. There are 13 residues in the CDR3. The CDR3 protein is CASTENLRNTIYF. The CDR3, as DNA: TGTGCCAGCACCGAGAACCTCCGGAACACCATATATTTT.

The V call is TRBV7-2, the J call TRBJ2-1; 7 bases agree with TRBD2. Per germline, CDR1 SGHTA and CDR2 FQGNSA. The CDR3 loop spans 14 amino acids. J lost 9 bases, V lost 1 base, and 6 bases had no gene match. CDR3 coding DNA: TGTGCCAGCAGCTTAGTAGGCGGGGAGGGTGAGCAGTTCTTC. This encodes CASSLVGGEGEQFF.

The J gene is TRBJ1-2, the V gene TRBV5-1, with D possibly matching TRBD1 (6 bases). This CDR3 has 16 amino acids. The germline V gene has CDR1 SGHRS and CDR2 YFSETQ. V was clipped by 0 bases and J by 0 bases, with 12 bases between them. The CDR3 coding sequence is TGCGCCAGCAGCTTGGGGAGGACAGAAGCTAACTATGGCTACACCTTC. Its translation is CASSLGRTEANYGYTF.

The V gene is TRBV6-1, the J gene TRBJ2-2, with 7 bases matching TRBD2. Germline CDR1 reads MNHNS; CDR2 reads SASEGT. J lost 4 bases, V lost 6 bases, and 8 bases had no gene match. The CDR3 consists of 15 residues. CDR3 amino acids: CASSSHGGGTGELFF. CDR3 in DNA: TGTGCCAGCAGCTCACACGGCGGGGGCACCGGGGAGCTGTTTTTT.

V and J are TRBV11-3 and TRBJ2-1; TRBD2 matches at 7 bases. The CDR3 consists of 16 residues. The V and J ends lost 5 bases and 6 bases, in that order; junction bases with no gene match: 13. The V gene's germline CDR1 is SGHNT and CDR2 YENEEA. The CDR3 DNA is TGTGCCAGCAGCCCCGGGGGGAGGGCCCTCAGCAATGAGCAGTTCTTC. Translated, it gives CASSPGGRALSNEQFF.

Concerning this clone: The junction does not match germline at one end; this may be a read error. The chain carries TRBV10-1 and TRBJ2-1; 9 bases are shared with TRBD2. Germline CDR1 is WNHNN and CDR2 is SYGVQD (reference sequence). The CDR3 contains 16 residues. Here the CDR3 DNA reads TGCGCCAGCAGTGACACCGGGACTAGCCTTTACAGTGAGCAGTTCTTC. It is translated as CASSDTGTSLYSEQFF.

The chain joins TRBV6-6 to TRBJ1-1; TRBD1 is a possible D gene (6 bases). The CDR3 runs 15 residues. The V and J ends lost 9 bases and 3 bases respectively, with 20 bases between them. CDR1 is MNHNY and CDR2 is SVGAGI in the germline V gene (reference sequence). The CDR3 nucleotides read TGTGCCAGTTCTAAGAACAGGGACGAGGACACTGAAGCTTTCTTT. It yields the protein CASSKNRDEDTEAFF.